The present T cell receptor (beta chain) was sequenced within a study of early T cells in non-severe SARS-CoV-2 infection. Background on the study: Alpha and beta chains were unpaired, from unsorted whole-blood bulk RNA. Study results and caveats: Lookups in VDJdb leaned toward anti-spike CD8 responses and missed private and CD4 specificities.

Individual cDNA molecules received unique molecular identifiers during library preparation. MiXCR, applied by TCRdb to the 5' RACE reads, yields one record per CDR3 protein. The data show just over 60,000 distinct CDR3 sequences, roughly a tenth seen once. This clonotype was recorded a few times. What it binds is unknown. The CDR3 is 16 residues long. Trimming took 2 bases from V and 0 from J; bases not matched to a gene: 6. The germline V gene has CDR1 SGHNT and CDR2 YYREEE (reference sequence). The chain is built from TRBV5-4 and TRBJ2-3, with 7 bases that match TRBD2. This sequence originates from an adult who was a healthcare worker with PCR-confirmed SARS-CoV-2 infection or an uninfected control (not recorded which). The sample taken for sequencing was whole blood. The CDR3 bases are TGTGCCAGCAGCTTCGGCGGGGGACGTAGCACAGATACGCAGTATTTT. It is translated as CASSFGGGRSTDTQYF.